This record looks at one TCR beta chain sequence and its context. Its antigen is undetermined. Germline CDR1 MRHNA, CDR2 SNTAGT. This CDR3 has 13 residues. Trimming took 5 bases from V and 6 from J, leaving 11 bases between them. The sample belongs to a study of T cell repertoires in cytomegalovirus infection. Study background: Well-studied HLA-B-restricted CMV epitopes were used in the study alongside recently identified HLA-C-restricted ones. Matching HLA type, along with CMV infection, was indicated by public TCR beta signatures.

In TCRdb, the reads were re-called with MiXCR into one record per CDR3 protein. Of fewer than 85,000 distinct CDR3 sequences listed, about half are singletons. Findings of the study overall: HLA-C-restricted CMV-specific TCR beta clonotypes prevailed in the ex vivo response. Accumulated public TCR beta family frequency recognized individuals carrying CMV together with the relevant HLA.

The specimen was CD8+ T cells from cultured PBMCs, collected from culture after CMV antigen stimulation. The rearrangement joins TRBV6-4 to TRBJ2-1, with D hard to call. This clonotype was sampled from a human donor in good health (CMV status not recorded). Some clones in this sample may be carry-over from other donors' samples. In nucleotides, the CDR3 is TGTGCCAGCAGTAATGGCAATGGCAATGAGCAGTTCTTC. Its protein is CASSNGNGNEQFF.